This T cell receptor beta chain was sequenced for a study of blood T cells in healthy people across ages. A word on this clonotype: Its specificity is not known.

The CDR3 runs 16 residues. Trimming removed 0 bases from V and 6 bases from J; junction bases left unmatched: 9. Germline assignment: CDR1 SNHLY and CDR2 FYNNEI. A J-beta primer mix and a sample-barcoded 5' primer were used in a second PCR of about 7 to 12 cycles. Template switching added a 12-random-nucleotide identifier to every cDNA molecule. TCRdb analysed the 5' RACE reads with MiXCR anew, one entry per CDR3 protein. The repertoire holds 760,000 or so distinct CDR3 sequences, with more than 20% as singletons. Notes on the study in general: Higher naive T cell percentage went strongly together with higher TCR beta diversity.

In addition, the sample was reused for a study of T cells of mothers and their children.

Sequenced sample: blood. This sequence was found in a boy younger than 18 in good health. The chain couples TRBV2 to TRBJ1-2; 8 nucleotides line up with TRBD1. The chain's CDR3 is CASSEARRGHSHGYTF. The CDR3, as DNA: TGTGCCAGCAGTGAAGCGCGCAGGGGGCATTCTCATGGCTACACCTTC.